This T cell receptor beta chain was documented in a study of T-cell reconstitution after alpha-beta-depleted transplantation in children. Trimming took off 1 base at V and 5 bases at J, with 12 bases between the two ends. CDR3 length: 15 amino acids. CDR1 and CDR2 from the germline V gene are SGHRS and YFSETQ. This sample's TCRbeta library carried unique molecular identifier barcodes. TCRdb reprocessed the PCR reads with MiXCR, giving one entry per CDR3 protein. This sample has roughly 500,000 distinct CDR3 sequences, with less than 35% found just once. This clonotype occurred a few times. Sequencing was performed on PBMCs from the stem cell graft donor, taken from the stem cell graft. The clonotype comes from a human donor who donated a stem cell graft to a child with aplastic anemia. V usage is TRBV5-1 and J usage is TRBJ2-2; D perhaps matches TRBD1 (6 bases). CDR3 region: CASSLNRENTGELFF. The CDR3 DNA reads TGCGCCAGCAGCTTGAACAGGGAGAATACCGGGGAGCTGTTTTTT.